This TCR beta chain came from a study of T cell responses to AZD1222 COVID-19 vaccine. Study-wide results and caveats: It was only a handful of AZD1222 recipients who were seropositive at baseline. A reported finding is that nearly half of spike-specific TCRs target unmutated variant regions. The breadth and depth of Spike-specific TCRs increased once two AZD1222 doses had been given. Clonal diversity was possibly underestimated; the donors were predominantly white British and more often female.

There are a few counts of this clone. The antigen is not known. Trimming left V 10 bases short and J 7 bases short, with 21 bases between. Germline V CDR1 and CDR2: SGDLS, YYNGEE. This CDR3 is built from 14 residues. The protocol was immunoSEQ multiplex PCR, while the TCRdb copy is restricted to in-frame clones and leaves out a portion. Counted here are tens of thousands of clones, around 84% occurring once; the ten biggest clones make up about 20%. The sample consisted of peripheral blood, taken on day 0 of AZD1222 vaccination. The chain uses TRBV9 and TRBJ1-5, with TRBD1 as a possible D gene (5 bases). The TCR originated in an adult in good health. The CDR3 region has the DNA TGTGCCTCGAGCCTCATGGGGGGGAGACAGCCCCAGCATTTT. Translation gives CASSLMGGRQPQHF.